The rows below give T cell receptor beta chains drawn from one sample of a study of T cell changes during pregnancy in multiple sclerosis. Measured with immunoSEQ multiplex PCR; TCRdb has only the in-frame clones, and not every one. Among roughly 110,000 clones listed, 85% to 95% were seen once. Source: peripheral blood, taken in the third trimester of pregnancy. The origin of the receptors is a female donor in good health, enrolled as a control in a pregnancy study. CDR3s include the opening cysteine and the closing phenylalanine or tryptophan. D genes are given only for firm matches. Expanded clones are given a class, and other clones once, few, many or no size at all.

clone_size d_call j_call v_call cdr3_aa cdr3_nt
few . TRBJ2-1 TRBV7-7 CASSLGQRNYNEQFF TGTGCTAGCAGCTTAGGACAGAGAAATTACAATGAGCAGTTCTTC
. TRBD2 TRBJ2-1 TRBV15 CATSPHPRTEKRLAGYSYNEQFF TGTGCCACCAGCCCACACCCGCGGACGGAAAAGAGACTAGCGGGGTACTCCTACAATGAGCAGTTCTTC
. . TRBJ1-2 TRBV9 CASSSAAGRTNGYTF TGTGCCAGCAGCTCCGCGGCAGGGAGGACCAATGGCTACACCTTC
few . TRBJ1-1 TRBV15 CATSRDLGVNTEAFF TGTGCCACCAGCAGAGATCTCGGGGTTAACACTGAAGCTTTCTTT
once TRBD1 TRBJ1-4 TRBV4-3 CASSQDTRRDRVDEKLFF TGCGCCAGCAGCCAAGACACCCGCCGGGACAGGGTCGATGAAAAACTGTTTTTT
. TRBD2 TRBJ2-7 TRBV30 CAWSAGGPYEQYF TGTGCCTGGAGTGCGGGGGGACCCTACGAGCAGTACTTC
. . TRBJ1-1 TRBV9 CASSQRVDTEAFF TGTGCCAGCAGCCAGAGGGTGGACACTGAAGCTTTCTTT
. . TRBJ1-3 TRBV4-3 CASSQEWSSGNTIYF TGCGCCAGCAGCCAAGAGTGGAGCTCTGGAAACACCATATATTTT
. TRBD1 TRBJ1-1 TRBV5-1 CASFPESPGQPTNTEAFF TGCGCCAGCTTTCCCGAAAGCCCGGGACAGCCAACAAACACTGAAGCTTTCTTT
. TRBD1 TRBJ2-7 TRBV11-2 CASSSKGTGFLSYEQYF TGTGCCAGCAGCTCTAAAGGGACAGGGTTTTTGTCCTACGAGCAGTACTTC
. TRBD2 TRBJ2-1 TRBV25-1 CASSDFAGGREGQFF TGTGCCAGCAGTGATTTCGCTGGGGGGAGGGAAGGGCAGTTCTTC
. . TRBJ1-6 TRBV28 CASSFRRGMNSPLHF TGTGCCAGCAGTTTTAGGAGGGGCATGAATTCACCCCTCCACTTT
. . TRBJ1-1 TRBV10-3 CAIRGQAGGEAFF TGTGCCATCAGGGGGCAGGCGGGGGGTGAAGCTTTCTTT
. . TRBJ2-7 TRBV9 CASSPGSGYEQYF TGTGCCAGCAGCCCAGGGTCTGGCTACGAGCAGTACTTC
. TRBD1 TRBJ2-7 TRBV7-6 CASSLVQGAPHEQYF TGTGCCAGCAGCTTAGTACAGGGGGCCCCCCACGAGCAGTACTTC
. . TRBJ2-7 TRBV10-3 CAISDPTGPYEQYF TGTGCCATCAGTGACCCGACAGGACCCTACGAGCAGTACTTC
. . TRBJ2-2 TRBV5-1 CASSSTSGLANTGELFF TGCGCCAGCAGCAGCACCTCAGGGTTGGCGAACACCGGGGAGCTGTTTTTT
. TRBD1 TRBJ1-5 TRBV15 CATSANRGWNQPQHF TGTGCCACCAGCGCGAACAGGGGTTGGAATCAGCCCCAGCATTTT
. . TRBJ1-2 TRBV5-4 CASSLGIEGYTF TGTGCCAGCAGCTTGGGTATAGAGGGCTACACCTTC
. . TRBJ2-7 TRBV11-2 CASSFAWGKDTLYF TGTGCCAGCAGCTTTGCCTGGGGCAAGGACACCCTATACTTC
. . TRBJ2-2 TRBV7-2 CASRRWGDPNTNTGELFF TGTGCCAGCCGGCGTTGGGGGGACCCAAACACAAACACCGGGGAGCTGTTTTTT